This record concerns one TCR beta chain sequence. What it binds is not known. This specimen comes from a study of cytomegalovirus exposure and HLA in healthy donors. Whole-study findings and limits: Presence/absence analyses supposed approximately even sequencing depth among donors. Associated with cytomegalovirus, according to the listing, were 164 TCR beta chains. A missense variant in DCLRE1C was later tied to TCR beta V- and J-gene trimming. What was likely a sequencing artifact was a cluster of highly shared sequence variants.

PCR involved 60 Vbeta and 13 Jbeta primers. The data were produced by immunoSEQ multiplex PCR, yet TCRdb's version contains in-frame clones alone and is incomplete. The table lists around 140,000 clones, around 73% of them singletons, with roughly 1.5% in the top ten. The CDR3 sequence is 15 residues long. V shed 4 bases and J 5 bases; nucleotides not matched to a gene: 9. Germline V gene data show CDR1 as SGHRS and CDR2 as YFSETQ. The sequenced sample was PBMCs. The V call is TRBV5-1, the J call TRBJ2-7; 10 bases map to TRBD1. The source of this sequence is a female donor in good health and CMV-seronegative. The CDR3 DNA follows: TGCGCCAGCAGCCTATCCGGGACAGGGGCGAACGAGCAGTACTTC. Translating it yields CASSLSGTGANEQYF.